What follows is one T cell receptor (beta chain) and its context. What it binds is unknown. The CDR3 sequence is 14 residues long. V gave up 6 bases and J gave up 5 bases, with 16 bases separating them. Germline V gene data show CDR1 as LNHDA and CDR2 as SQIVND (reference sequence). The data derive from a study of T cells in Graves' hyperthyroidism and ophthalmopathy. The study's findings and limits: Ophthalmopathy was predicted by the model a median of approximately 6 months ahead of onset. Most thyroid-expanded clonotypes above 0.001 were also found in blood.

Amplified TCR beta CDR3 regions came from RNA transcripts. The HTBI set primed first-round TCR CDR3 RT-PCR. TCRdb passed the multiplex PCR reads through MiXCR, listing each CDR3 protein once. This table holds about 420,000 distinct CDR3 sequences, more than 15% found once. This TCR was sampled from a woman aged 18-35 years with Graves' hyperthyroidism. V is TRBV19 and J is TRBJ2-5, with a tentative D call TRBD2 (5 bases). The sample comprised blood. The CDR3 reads CASRGDTPVETQYF. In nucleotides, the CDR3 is TGTGCCAGTAGGGGAGACACCCCAGTTGAGACCCAGTACTTC.